This T cell receptor (beta chain) was sequenced during a study of siplizumab effects on memory and regulatory T cells. Points from the study as a whole: Roughly 80-95% of proliferating CD4+ or CD8+ clones defied assignment to a naive or memory phenotype. On average, under 70% of mappable alloreactive CD4+ clones were Treg-derived under siplizumab, against about 27% in controls. Both greater diversity than memory cells and a major contribution to the alloresponse seemed to characterize naive T cells. Mapping to unstimulated subsets was achieved for only a minor fraction of alloreactive clones.

As regards this clone: Its specificity is unknown.

Profiling relied on immunoSEQ multiplex PCR, and the TCRdb table lists in-frame clones only, not all of them. The table has about 87,000 clones, roughly 87% seen once. V was trimmed by 1 base and J by 2 bases, leaving 9 bases between them. This CDR3 has 14 amino acids. From germline, CDR1 is KGHSH and CDR2 LQKENI. The chain carries TRBV18 and TRBJ2-7; the D gene is possibly TRBD1 (5 bases). This TCR derives from a human donor in good health. Sequenced input: Tregs sorted from blood. The CDR3: CASSPLRQTYEQYF. DNA of the CDR3: TGTGCCAGCTCACCACTTCGACAGACCTACGAGCAGTACTTC.